This TCR beta chain was observed in a study of blood T cells in healthy people across ages. The second PCR ran roughly 6 to 12 cycles with a sample-barcoded 5' primer and J-beta primers. TCRdb re-called the 5' RACE reads with MiXCR, one entry per CDR3 protein. The table records roughly 1,800,000 distinct CDR3 sequences, roughly 49% of them present only once. Germline V gives CDR1 SEHNR, CDR2 FQNEAQ (reference sequence). The CDR3 is 16 residues long. V lost 7 bases and J 5 bases, leaving 22 bases between the germline ends. The TCR sequence derives from a woman aged 40 to 55 in good health. Source material: blood. The rearrangement uses TRBV7-9 and TRBJ2-3, with TRBD2 as a possible D gene (6 bases). The CDR3 DNA sequence: TGTGCCAGCACCTTGGTGGCGGGGCTCGAGGGAGATACGCAGTATTTT. The encoded protein is CASTLVAGLEGDTQYF.